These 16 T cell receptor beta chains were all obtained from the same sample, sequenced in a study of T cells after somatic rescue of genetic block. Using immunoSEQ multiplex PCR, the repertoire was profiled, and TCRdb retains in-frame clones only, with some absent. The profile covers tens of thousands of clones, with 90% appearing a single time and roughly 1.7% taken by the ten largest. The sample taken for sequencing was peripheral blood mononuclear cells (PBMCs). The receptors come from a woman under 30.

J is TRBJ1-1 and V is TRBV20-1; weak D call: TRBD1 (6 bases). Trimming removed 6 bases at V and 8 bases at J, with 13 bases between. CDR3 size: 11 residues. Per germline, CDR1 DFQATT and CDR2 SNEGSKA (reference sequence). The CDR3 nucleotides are TGCAGTGCGAGTAAGCAGGGGGAAGCTTTCTTT. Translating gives CSASKQGEAFF.

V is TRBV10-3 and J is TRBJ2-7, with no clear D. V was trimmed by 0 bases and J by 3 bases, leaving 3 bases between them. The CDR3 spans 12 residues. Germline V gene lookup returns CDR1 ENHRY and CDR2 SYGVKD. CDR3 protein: CAISESSYEQYF. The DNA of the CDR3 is TGTGCCATCAGTGAGTCTAGCTACGAGCAGTACTTC.

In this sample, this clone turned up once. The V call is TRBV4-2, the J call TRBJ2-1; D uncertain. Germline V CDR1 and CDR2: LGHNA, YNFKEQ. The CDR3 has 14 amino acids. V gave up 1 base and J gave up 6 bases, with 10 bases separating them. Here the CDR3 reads CASSQVITSNEQFF. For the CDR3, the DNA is TGTGCCAGCAGCCAAGTCATTACAAGCAATGAGCAGTTCTTC.

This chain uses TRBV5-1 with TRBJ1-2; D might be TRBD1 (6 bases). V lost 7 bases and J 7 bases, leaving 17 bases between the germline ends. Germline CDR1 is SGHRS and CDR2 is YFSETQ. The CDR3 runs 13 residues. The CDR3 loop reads CASHEQGSPGYTF. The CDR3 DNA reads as TGCGCCAGCCACGAACAGGGTTCCCCTGGCTACACCTTC.

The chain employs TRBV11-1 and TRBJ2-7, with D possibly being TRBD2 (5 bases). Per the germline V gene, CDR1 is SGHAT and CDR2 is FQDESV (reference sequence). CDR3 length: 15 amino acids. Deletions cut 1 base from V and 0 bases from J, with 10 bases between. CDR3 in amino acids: CASSLGIGNSYEQYF. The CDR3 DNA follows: TGTGCCAGCAGCTTAGGAATCGGGAACTCCTACGAGCAGTACTTC.

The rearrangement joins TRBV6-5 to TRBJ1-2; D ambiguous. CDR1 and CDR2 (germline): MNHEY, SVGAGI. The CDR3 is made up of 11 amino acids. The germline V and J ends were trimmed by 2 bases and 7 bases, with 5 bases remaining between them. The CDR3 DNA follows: TGTGCCAGCAGTTACGGTCGTGGCTACACCTTC. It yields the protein CASSYGRGYTF.

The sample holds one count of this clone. The DNA for the CDR3 is TGTGCCAGCAGTGAGAGGGCAGGGGGCGCGTCTAACTATGGCTACACCTTC. Translated, it gives CASSERAGGASNYGYTF. J is TRBJ1-2 and V is TRBV6-1; 8 bases agree with TRBD1. After removal of 3 bases from V and 0 bases from J, the junction contained 9 bases not matched to a gene. Germline CDR1 is MNHNS and CDR2 is SASEGT. This CDR3 has 17 amino acids.

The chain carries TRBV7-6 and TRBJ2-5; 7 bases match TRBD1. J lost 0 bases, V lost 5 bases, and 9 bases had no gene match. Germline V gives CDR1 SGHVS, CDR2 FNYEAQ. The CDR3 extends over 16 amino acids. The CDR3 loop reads CASSLRQGLYQETQYF. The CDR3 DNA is TGTGCCAGCAGCCTCCGACAGGGCCTGTACCAAGAGACCCAGTACTTC.

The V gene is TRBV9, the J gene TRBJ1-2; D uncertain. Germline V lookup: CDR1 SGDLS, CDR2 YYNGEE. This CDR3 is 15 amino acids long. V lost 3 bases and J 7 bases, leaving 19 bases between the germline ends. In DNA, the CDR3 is TGTGCCAGCAGCGGAGAGAGGGAACGCAGGCCTGGCTACACCTTC. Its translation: CASSGERERRPGYTF.

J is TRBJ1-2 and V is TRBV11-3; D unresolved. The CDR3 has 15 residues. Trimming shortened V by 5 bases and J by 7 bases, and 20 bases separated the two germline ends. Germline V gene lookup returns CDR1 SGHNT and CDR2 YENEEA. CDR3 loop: CASSPGQEARLGYTF. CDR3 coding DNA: TGTGCCAGCAGCCCCGGGCAGGAAGCACGCCTTGGCTACACCTTC.

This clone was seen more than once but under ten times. DNA of the CDR3: TGTGCCAGCAGTCCCGGGACAGGGCTCGATGAGCAGTTCTTC. Encoded protein: CASSPGTGLDEQFF. The V gene is TRBV6-4, the J gene TRBJ2-1; 9 bases line up with TRBD1. The CDR3 totals 14 residues. Germline CDR1 MRHNA, CDR2 SNTAGT. Unmatched junction bases numbered 7, after V lost 5 bases and J lost 8 bases.

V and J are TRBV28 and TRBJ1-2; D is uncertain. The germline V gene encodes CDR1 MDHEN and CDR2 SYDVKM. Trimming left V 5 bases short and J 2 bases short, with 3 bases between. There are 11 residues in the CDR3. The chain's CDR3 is CASSNNYGYTF. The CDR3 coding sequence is TGTGCCAGCAGTAACAACTATGGCTACACCTTC.

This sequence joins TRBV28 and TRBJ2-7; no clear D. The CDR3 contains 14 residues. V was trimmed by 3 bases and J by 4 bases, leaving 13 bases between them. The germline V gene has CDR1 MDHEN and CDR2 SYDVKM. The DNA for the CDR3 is TGTGCCAGCAGTTTTGGGGTCACCGCGTACGAGCAGTACTTC. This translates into CASSFGVTAYEQYF.

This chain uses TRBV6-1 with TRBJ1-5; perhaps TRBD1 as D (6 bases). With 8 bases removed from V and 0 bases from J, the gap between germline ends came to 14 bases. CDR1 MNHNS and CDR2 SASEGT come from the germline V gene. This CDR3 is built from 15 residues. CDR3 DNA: TGTGCCAGCGACCGTGCAGGGGATAGCAATCAGCCCCAGCATTTT. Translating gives CASDRAGDSNQPQHF.

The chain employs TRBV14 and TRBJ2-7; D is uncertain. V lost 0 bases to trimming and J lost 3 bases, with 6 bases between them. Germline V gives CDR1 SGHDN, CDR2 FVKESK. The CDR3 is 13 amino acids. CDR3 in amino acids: CASSQDFGYEQYF. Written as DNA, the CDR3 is TGTGCCAGCAGCCAAGATTTCGGCTACGAGCAGTACTTC. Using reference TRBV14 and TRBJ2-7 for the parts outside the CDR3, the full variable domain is EAGVTQFPSHSVIEKGQTVTLRCDPISGHDNLYWYRRVMGKEIKFLLHFVKESKQDESGMPNNRFLAERTGGTYSTLKVQPAELEDSGVYFCASSQDFGYEQYFGPGTRLTVT.

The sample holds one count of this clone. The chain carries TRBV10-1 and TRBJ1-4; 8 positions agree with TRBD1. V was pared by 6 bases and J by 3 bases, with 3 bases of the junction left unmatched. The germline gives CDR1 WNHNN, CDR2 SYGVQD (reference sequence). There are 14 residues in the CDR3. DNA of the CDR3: TGCGCCAGCAGCACGGACAGGGCTAATGAAAAACTGTTTTTT. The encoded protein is CASSTDRANEKLFF.